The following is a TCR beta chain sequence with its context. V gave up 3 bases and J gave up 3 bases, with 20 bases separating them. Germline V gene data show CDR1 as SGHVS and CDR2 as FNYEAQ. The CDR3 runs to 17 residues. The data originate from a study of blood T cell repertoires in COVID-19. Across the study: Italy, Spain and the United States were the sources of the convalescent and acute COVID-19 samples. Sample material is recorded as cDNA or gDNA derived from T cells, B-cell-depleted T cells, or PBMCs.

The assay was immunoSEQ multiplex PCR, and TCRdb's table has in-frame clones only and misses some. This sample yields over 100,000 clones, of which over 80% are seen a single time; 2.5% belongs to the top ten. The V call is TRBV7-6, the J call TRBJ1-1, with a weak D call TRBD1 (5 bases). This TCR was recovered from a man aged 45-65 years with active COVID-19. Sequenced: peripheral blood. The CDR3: CASSFGSVGRRDTEAFF. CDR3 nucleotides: TGTGCCAGCAGCTTCGGTTCGGTGGGGCGGAGGGACACTGAAGCTTTCTTT.